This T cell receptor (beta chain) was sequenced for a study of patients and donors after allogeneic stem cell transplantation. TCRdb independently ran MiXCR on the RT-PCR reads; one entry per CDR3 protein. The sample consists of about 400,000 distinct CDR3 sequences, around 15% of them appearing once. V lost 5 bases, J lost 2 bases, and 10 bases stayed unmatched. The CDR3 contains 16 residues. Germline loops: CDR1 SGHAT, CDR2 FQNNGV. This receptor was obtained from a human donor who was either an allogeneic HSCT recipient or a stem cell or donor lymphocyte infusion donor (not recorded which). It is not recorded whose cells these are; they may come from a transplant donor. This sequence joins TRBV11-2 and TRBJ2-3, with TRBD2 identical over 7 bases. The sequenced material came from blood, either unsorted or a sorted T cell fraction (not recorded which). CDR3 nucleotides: TGTGCCAGCAGCCAGGGAGGGCTGGGGGACACAGATACGCAGTATTTT. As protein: CASSQGGLGDTDTQYF.